The 10 T cell receptor beta chains presented below share a single source sample, sequenced in a study of OX40 agonist ivuxolimab in advanced cancers. Clones were sequenced by immunoSEQ multiplex PCR, and TCRdb holds only the in-frame ones, with some missing. This sample has nearly 80,000 clones; under 90% occur once, and the top ten carry over 0.4%. The specimen comprised CD4+ or CD8+ T cells sorted from blood, sampled in a trial of the OX40 agonist ivuxolimab. The receptors were sampled from an adult with an advanced solid tumor such as melanoma, head and neck, liver or kidney cancer.

This chain uses TRBV7-2 with TRBJ1-2, with D hard to call. The V and J ends lost 1 base and 8 bases respectively, with 11 bases between them. This CDR3 contains 13 residues. Germline assignment: CDR1 SGHTA and CDR2 FQGNSA. The CDR3 DNA reads TGTGCCAGCAGCTTAGATAGTTCCACAGGCTACACCTTC. It specifies CASSLDSSTGYTF.

The chain couples TRBV7-5 to TRBJ2-5; the table assigns TRBD1, which was not confirmed against the DNA. TRBV7-5 is designated a pseudogene. The CDR3 has 11 residues. The CDR3: CVRSLPTGSYF. CDR3 coding DNA: TGTGTCAGAAGCTTACCCACAGGGTCGTACTTC.

V and J are TRBV28 and TRBJ1-1; the D is unclear. Germline CDR1 is MDHEN and CDR2 is SYDVKM. The CDR3 consists of 16 residues. V gave up 7 bases and J gave up 0 bases, with 18 bases separating them. The chain's CDR3 is CASNPLGGSMNTEAFF. CDR3 bases: TGTGCCAGCAACCCTTTAGGCGGATCCATGAACACTGAAGCTTTCTTT.

This sequence joins TRBV28 and TRBJ2-5; TRBD1 is a possible D gene (6 bases). V was shortened by 6 bases and J by 2 bases, with 19 bases between the two germline ends. Per germline, CDR1 MDHEN and CDR2 SYDVKM. The CDR3 is 16 amino acids. The CDR3 protein is CASRTLRGLGQETQYF. The CDR3 DNA reads TGTGCCAGCAGAACACTCAGGGGCCTAGGTCAAGAGACCCAGTACTTC.

The chain recombines TRBV18 with TRBJ1-1; 7 bases match TRBD1. This CDR3 has 15 amino acids. V dropped 3 bases and J dropped 5; count of bases not matched to a gene: 9. Germline CDR1 KGHSH, CDR2 LQKENI. CDR3: CASSPSTGRVTEAFF. The DNA for the CDR3 is TGTGCCAGCTCACCCTCGACAGGGCGGGTTACTGAAGCTTTCTTT.

This chain links TRBV7-2 with TRBJ2-7, with 8 bases fitting TRBD1. Germline lookup yields CDR1 SGHTA and CDR2 FQGNSA. The ends lost 5 bases at V and 5 bases at J; junction bases unmatched: 5. The CDR3 totals 13 residues. In nucleotides, the CDR3 is TGTGCCAGCAGCCCGGGGACAGGAGACGAGCAGTACTTC. It codes for CASSPGTGDEQYF.

The chain links TRBV28 to TRBJ2-2; unclear D gene. Germline V gene lookup returns CDR1 MDHEN and CDR2 SYDVKM. This CDR3 has 13 amino acids. The germline V and J ends were trimmed by 9 bases and 3 bases, with 11 bases remaining between them. The CDR3 DNA is TGTGCCAGTATAACAAGTTACACCGGGGAGCTGTTTTTT. This gives the protein CASITSYTGELFF.

This sequence joins TRBV18 and TRBJ1-1; weak D call: TRBD1 (5 bases). CDR3 length: 15 residues. V shed 4 bases and J shed 5 bases, with 17 bases lying between them. The germline CDR1 and CDR2 sequences are KGHSH and LQKENI. The CDR3, as DNA: TGTGCCAGCTCACAAGGACACTCCTCGGGGACTGAAGCTTTCTTT. This gives the protein CASSQGHSSGTEAFF.

This chain links TRBV18 with TRBJ1-5; D possibly corresponds to TRBD1 (5 bases). Trimming left V 3 bases short and J 0 bases short, with 9 bases between. The CDR3 length is 15 residues. Germline V gene data show CDR1 as KGHSH and CDR2 as LQKENI. The CDR3 spells CASSPGTNSNQPQHF. Here the CDR3 DNA reads TGTGCCAGCTCACCCGGGACTAATAGCAATCAGCCCCAGCATTTT.

The chain uses TRBV7-3 and TRBJ2-2; D unclear. The CDR3 runs to 13 residues. V was pared by 5 bases and J by 1 base, with 5 bases between. The germline gives CDR1 SGHTA, CDR2 FQGTGA. This chain's CDR3 is CASSPQNTGELFF. The CDR3 DNA is TGTGCCAGCAGCCCCCAGAACACCGGGGAGCTGTTTTTT.